What follows are 9 T cell receptor beta chains derived from one specimen sequenced in a study of vaccination effects on CD4 cells after COVID-19. Sequenced by immunoSEQ multiplex PCR; TCRdb stores in-frame clones only, minus some. The sample has 35,000 to 50,000 clones; around 67% are singletons. ViraFEST assay sequencing came after antigen-specific CD4+ T cells were expanded with viral peptide pools. At the end of about 10 days of culture, CD4+ T cells were isolated. Nucleocapsid antibodies were negative in the vaccine recipients, who had never had SARS-CoV-2 infection. These receptors have no known antigen. This sample comprised CD4+ T cells from PBMCs cultured with HCoV-OC43 spike peptides, obtained before COVID-19 vaccination. Subset defined: HCoV-OC43 spike overlapping peptide pool stimulation. Receptors were obtained from a human donor who received a COVID-19 vaccine.

This chain joins TRBV3-1 (or the pseudogene TRBV3-2) and TRBJ1-1, with D possibly TRBD1 on 6 matching bases. The CDR3 loop spans 15 amino acids. V lost 4 bases to trimming and J lost 3 bases, with 15 bases between them. Germline V CDR1 and CDR2: LGHDT, YNNKEL (reference sequence). In nucleotides, the CDR3 is TGTGCCAGCAGCCGACTGACAGGAGGCTACACTGAAGCTTTCTTT. The encoded protein is CASSRLTGGYTEAFF.

This clone was found once. This rearrangement joins TRBV6-1 to TRBJ1-2; no clear D. The germline V and J ends were trimmed by 0 bases and 4 bases, with 6 bases remaining between them. This CDR3 contains 13 residues. In germline, CDR1 is MNHNS, CDR2 SASEGT. Written as DNA, the CDR3 is TGTGCCAGCAGTGAAGCTGCGTCCTATGGCTACACCTTC. Its translation is CASSEAASYGYTF.

This chain connects TRBV28 to TRBJ2-5; 8 bases line up with TRBD1. Per the germline V gene, CDR1 is MDHEN and CDR2 is SYDVKM. This CDR3 has 15 residues. The V gene end was trimmed by 3 bases and the J gene end by 1 base; junction bases not matched to a gene: 4. The DNA for the CDR3 is TGTGCCAGCAGTTTTGACAGGGGAATCCAAGAGACCCAGTACTTC. This encodes CASSFDRGIQETQYF.

The chain has TRBV19 and TRBJ2-5; 11 nucleotides line up with TRBD1. This CDR3 is built from 16 residues. In germline, CDR1 is LNHDA, CDR2 SQIVND (reference sequence). V was pared by 4 bases and J by 5 bases, with 9 bases of the junction left unmatched. The CDR3 DNA reads TGTGCCAGTAGTACCCGGGACAGGGGGGCTGTGGAGACCCAGTACTTC. Protein: CASSTRDRGAVETQYF.

The rearrangement joins TRBV10-3 to TRBJ2-7, with TRBD2 matching 12 bases. J gave up 2 bases and V 8 bases, and 13 bases lay outside the gene matches. CDR1 is ENHRY, CDR2 SYGVKD, per germline. The CDR3 consists of 17 residues. CDR3 residues: CAIARTSGVLNPYEQYF. CDR3 sequence (DNA): TGTGCCATCGCCCGGACTAGCGGGGTTTTAAACCCCTACGAGCAGTACTTC.

The chain carries TRBV6-1 and TRBJ1-1; D possibly corresponds to TRBD1 (6 bases). Germline CDR1 and CDR2: MNHNS and SASEGT. The CDR3 is 16 amino acids. Trimming stripped 0 bases from V and 0 bases from J, with 11 bases between. CDR3 in amino acids: CASSEAGARLNTEAFF. CDR3 nucleotides: TGTGCCAGCAGTGAAGCGGGGGCGAGGTTGAACACTGAAGCTTTCTTT.

V is TRBV29-1 and J is TRBJ2-2; possible D gene TRBD1, 5 bases. Germline assignment: CDR1 SQVTM and CDR2 ANQGSEA. V was trimmed by 7 bases and J by 6 bases, leaving 12 bases between them. The CDR3 spans 12 residues. The CDR3 DNA sequence: TGCAGCGGGTGGACATTTGCCGGGGAGCTGTTTTTT. Encoded protein: CSGWTFAGELFF.

This clone was observed once. The chain uses TRBV4-1 and TRBJ2-1; 14 bases agree with TRBD2. The CDR3 consists of 19 residues. V lost 0 bases, J lost 8 bases, and 12 bases stayed unmatched. Germline V gene sequence: CDR1 MGHRA, CDR2 YSYEKL. The CDR3 is CASSQDFSRGTSGSYEQFF. The CDR3 DNA sequence: TGCGCCAGCAGCCAAGATTTCAGCCGCGGGACTAGCGGGAGTTATGAGCAGTTCTTC.

This clone showed up just once. The V call is TRBV14, the J call TRBJ2-2; 8 nucleotides agree with TRBD1. Germline lookup yields CDR1 SGHDN and CDR2 FVKESK. V was clipped by 1 base and J by 8 bases; unmatched bases: 3. CDR3 size: 14 residues. The CDR3 DNA follows: TGTGCCAGCAGCCAAGTTAACAGGGGGGGGGAGCTGTTTTTT. It translates to CASSQVNRGGELFF. The variable domain in full, with the rest retrieved from reference TRBV14 and TRBJ2-2, is EAGVTQFPSHSVIEKGQTVTLRCDPISGHDNLYWYRRVMGKEIKFLLHFVKESKQDESGMPNNRFLAERTGGTYSTLKVQPAELEDSGVYFCASSQVNRGGELFFGEGSRLTVL.